A single sample gave rise to the 25 T cell receptor beta chains below, sequenced in a study of shared clonotypes between healthy human individuals. Data came from immunoSEQ multiplex PCR; TCRdb stores just in-frame clones and leaves some out. This table holds some 2,100,000 clones, approximately 94% found once. Material: naive CD4+ T cells sorted from blood. The subset: CD45RA+ positively selected. The origin of the receptors is a man younger than 35 in good health.

The chain has TRBV5-4 and TRBJ1-2; tentatively, D is TRBD1 (5 bases). The CDR3 runs 15 residues. V was trimmed by 3 bases and J by 0 bases, leaving 12 bases between them. The germline V gene has CDR1 SGHNT and CDR2 YYREEE (reference sequence). The CDR3 DNA follows: TGTGCCAGCAGCTCGGGACGCTCCGCTAACTATGGCTACACCTTC. Its protein product is CASSSGRSANYGYTF.

This clone appeared a single time. DNA of the CDR3: TGTGCCAGCAGCGCCCGACTAGCGGGGGCGGAGACCCAGTACTTC. This gives the protein CASSARLAGAETQYF. This chain joins TRBV11-2 and TRBJ2-5, with 12 bases fitting TRBD2. With V trimmed by 5 bases and J by 5 bases, 6 bases remained unmatched. The CDR3 is 15 residues long. Germline V CDR1 and CDR2: SGHAT, FQNNGV. Full variable domain (rest looked up from reference TRBV11-2 and TRBJ2-5): EAGVAQSPRYKIIEKRQSVAFWCNPISGHATLYWYQQILGQGPKLLIQFQNNGVVDDSQLPKDRFSAERLKGVDSTLKIQPAKLEDSAVYLCASSARLAGAETQYFGPGTRLLVL.

The V gene is TRBV6-5, the J gene TRBJ2-3; TRBD2 matches at 16 bases. The CDR3 consists of 16 residues. The germline CDR1 and CDR2 sequences are MNHEY and SVGAGI. V was pared by 4 bases and J by 8 bases, with 6 bases of the junction left unmatched. This CDR3 is CASSSGLAGGPGTQYF. The CDR3 DNA follows: TGTGCCAGCAGTTCGGGACTAGCGGGAGGGCCAGGTACGCAGTATTTT.

This clone was seen just once. The chain carries TRBV4-1 and TRBJ2-7; D is possibly TRBD2 (7 bases). Germline V gives CDR1 MGHRA, CDR2 YSYEKL. The CDR3 runs to 15 residues. V lost 1 base, J lost 4 bases, and 14 bases lay in between. The CDR3 region is CASSQVTGGRYEQYF. CDR3 nucleotide sequence: TGCGCCAGCAGCCAAGTTACGGGGGGCCGGTACGAGCAGTACTTC.

The chain recombines TRBV5-1 with TRBJ2-5; D is undetermined. The CDR3 runs 11 residues. Trimming shortened V by 3 bases and J by 5 bases, and 5 bases separated the two germline ends. Germline CDR1 SGHRS, CDR2 YFSETQ. CDR3 amino acids: CASSYMETQYF. CDR3 sequence (DNA): TGCGCCAGCAGCTATATGGAGACCCAGTACTTC.

The V call is TRBV5-1, the J call TRBJ2-2; no firm D call. The length of the CDR3 is 13 residues. In germline, CDR1 is SGHRS, CDR2 YFSETQ. Trimming cost V 2 bases and J 4 bases, with 6 bases left between them. The CDR3 here is CASSFPLTGELFF. CDR3 sequence (DNA): TGCGCCAGCAGCTTTCCCCTCACCGGGGAGCTGTTTTTT.

This clone has just one count. This specimen includes other DNA sequences encoding the same CDR3. The chain joins TRBV29-1 to TRBJ2-1; no clear D. Germline V gene data show CDR1 as SQVTM and CDR2 as ANQGSEA. CDR3 length: 11 amino acids. The V gene lost 4 bases and the J gene lost 6 bases, with 7 bases spanning the gap. Here the CDR3 DNA reads TGCAGCGTTGTAGGTTTCAATGAGCAGTTCTTC. It is translated as CSVVGFNEQFF.

The chain links TRBV9 to TRBJ2-7; 7 nucleotides align to TRBD1. Unmatched junction bases numbered 9, after V lost 4 bases and J lost 2 bases. The CDR3 runs to 15 residues. Germline V lookup: CDR1 SGDLS, CDR2 YYNGEE. The CDR3 loop reads CASSPWGQGAYEQYF. CDR3 coding DNA: TGTGCCAGCAGCCCGTGGGGGCAGGGGGCCTACGAGCAGTACTTC. Complete variable domain (other parts from reference TRBV9 and TRBJ2-7): DSGVTQTPKHLITATGQRVTLRCSPRSGDLSVYWYQQSLDQGLQFLIQYYNGEERAKGNILERFSAQQFPDLHSELNLSSLELGDSALYFCASSPWGQGAYEQYFGPGTRLTVT.

The V and J genes are TRBV19 and TRBJ1-1, with TRBD1 matching 9 bases. CDR1 is LNHDA, CDR2 SQIVND, per germline (reference sequence). Trimming cost V 7 bases and J 5 bases; bases outside gene matches: 5. The CDR3 is made up of 13 amino acids. The CDR3 region has the DNA TGTGCCAGTATTGACAGGGGGAGAACTGAAGCTTTCTTT. Translated, it gives CASIDRGRTEAFF.

This clone was observed once. The chain is built from TRBV28 and TRBJ1-3; D possibly corresponds to TRBD1 (5 bases). This CDR3 region has 17 residues. Trimming pared 2 bases from V and 0 bases from J, leaving 14 bases between. Germline values: CDR1 MDHEN, CDR2 SYDVKM. The CDR3 DNA reads TGTGCCAGCAGTTTACACGGGGCCGGCAACTCTGGAAACACCATATATTTT. This encodes CASSLHGAGNSGNTIYF.

The count of this clone is one. The rearrangement uses TRBV7-9 and TRBJ1-4; no firm D call. Germline CDR1 and CDR2: SEHNR and FQNEAQ (reference sequence). The V gene lost 2 bases and the J gene lost 0 bases, with 13 bases spanning the gap. This CDR3 is 17 amino acids long. Here the CDR3 reads CASSLRRPIATNEKLFF. The CDR3 nucleotides are TGTGCCAGCAGCTTAAGGAGACCTATAGCAACTAATGAAAAACTGTTTTTT.

CDR3 loop: CASSFRGRNQPQHF. In nucleotides, the CDR3 is TGTGCCAGCAGTTTCAGGGGCCGAAATCAGCCCCAGCATTTT. The genes are TRBV6-1 and TRBJ1-5; TRBD1 is a possible D gene (6 bases). The germline CDR1 and CDR2 sequences are MNHNS and SASEGT. The CDR3 extends over 14 amino acids. The ends were cut back, 5 bases at V and 4 bases at J, with 12 bases in the middle.

The J gene is TRBJ2-1, the V gene TRBV30, with a tentative D call TRBD1 (6 bases). There are 13 residues in the CDR3. Germline values: CDR1 GTSNPN, CDR2 SVGIG (reference sequence). Trimming stripped 4 bases from V and 9 bases from J, with 16 bases between. CDR3 protein: CAWTLTQGGEQFF. DNA for the CDR3: TGTGCCTGGACCCTTACACAGGGTGGTGAGCAGTTCTTC.

V usage is TRBV7-2 and J usage is TRBJ1-6, with D unresolved. This CDR3 has 16 residues. The germline V gene encodes CDR1 SGHTA and CDR2 FQGNSA. With 0 bases removed from V and 0 bases from J, the gap between germline ends came to 6 bases. In DNA, the CDR3 is TGTGCCAGCAGCTTAGCTCAACTCTCCTATAATTCACCCCTCCACTTT. This encodes CASSLAQLSYNSPLHF.

This rearrangement joins TRBV7-6 to TRBJ2-6, with TRBD1 matching 7 bases. Germline V gene data show CDR1 as SGHVS and CDR2 as FNYEAQ. The CDR3 sequence is 14 residues long. V gave up 4 bases and J gave up 12 bases; unmatched junction bases: 9. The CDR3, as DNA: TGTGCCAGCAGCTCTTTGACAGGGTTCGGCGTCCTGACTTTC. Its protein product is CASSSLTGFGVLTF.

The chain combines TRBV6-4 with TRBJ2-1; 13 nucleotides match TRBD2. The CDR3 extends over 14 amino acids. V lost 6 bases and J lost 12; bases outside the gene matches: 8. Germline V lookup: CDR1 MRHNA, CDR2 SNTAGT. The CDR3, as DNA: TGTGCCAGCAGCGCAACCGGGACTAGCGGGGTGCAGTTCTTC. This encodes CASSATGTSGVQFF.

This sequence joins TRBV5-4 and TRBJ2-7, with D maybe TRBD2 (5 bases). Looked up from germline, CDR1 is SGHNT and CDR2 is YYREEE (reference sequence). This CDR3 is 14 amino acids long. The ends were cut back, 0 bases at V and 7 bases at J, with 14 bases in the middle. The CDR3 region has the DNA TGTGCCAGCAGCTTGGTAGCTGGAGGAATGGAGCAGTACTTC. Protein: CASSLVAGGMEQYF.

The chain carries TRBV11-2 and TRBJ1-2; tentatively, D is TRBD1 (6 bases). The CDR3 covers 14 residues. Germline CDR1 reads SGHAT; CDR2 reads FQNNGV. The V gene lost 3 bases and the J gene lost 7 bases, with 15 bases spanning the gap. CDR3 protein: CASSFGPLGAGYTF. CDR3 DNA: TGTGCCAGCAGCTTTGGCCCTTTGGGGGCTGGCTACACCTTC. The whole variable domain, filled in from reference TRBV11-2 and TRBJ1-2, reads EAGVAQSPRYKIIEKRQSVAFWCNPISGHATLYWYQQILGQGPKLLIQFQNNGVVDDSQLPKDRFSAERLKGVDSTLKIQPAKLEDSAVYLCASSFGPLGAGYTFGSGTRLTVV.

This sequence joins TRBV5-1 and TRBJ2-7; no clear D gene. The V end was cut by 2 bases, the J end by 0 bases, with 15 bases between. This CDR3 is built from 16 residues. Germline CDR1 SGHRS, CDR2 YFSETQ. CDR3 nucleotide sequence: TGCGCCAGCAGCTTAGTAGTTCGACGGTTCTCCTACGAGCAGTACTTC. As protein: CASSLVVRRFSYEQYF. Using reference TRBV5-1 and TRBJ2-7 for the parts outside the CDR3, the full variable domain is KAGVTQTPRYLIKTRGQQVTLSCSPISGHRSVSWYQQTPGQGLQFLFEYFSETQRNKGNFPGRFSGRQFSNSRSEMNVSTLELGDSALYLCASSLVVRRFSYEQYFGPGTRLTVT.

This clone was counted once. The CDR3: CASSYAAFGNTEAFF. CDR3 sequence (DNA): TGCGCCAGCAGCTACGCGGCCTTCGGGAACACTGAAGCTTTCTTT. V and J are TRBV5-1 and TRBJ1-1; unclear D gene. Trimming left V 3 bases short and J 1 base short, with 13 bases between. The CDR3 has 15 amino acids. Germline assignment: CDR1 SGHRS and CDR2 YFSETQ.

The rearrangement links TRBV10-2 to TRBJ2-3; 7 bases match TRBD1. Germline trimming cut 6 bases from V and 4 bases from J; bases unmatched to any gene: 4. The CDR3 contains 13 residues. Germline loops: CDR1 WSHSY, CDR2 SAAADI. In DNA form, the CDR3 reads TGCGCCAGCAGAGACAGGGTCCCAGATACGCAGTATTTT. Amino acid sequence: CASRDRVPDTQYF.

This sequence joins TRBV9 and TRBJ2-5; 7 positions match TRBD1. Germline CDR1 and CDR2: SGDLS and YYNGEE. V was pared by 4 bases and J by 4 bases, with 10 bases of the junction left unmatched. The CDR3 runs 15 residues. CDR3 region: CASSPLGGQSETQYF. The CDR3 bases are TGTGCCAGCAGCCCACTAGGGGGACAGTCAGAGACCCAGTACTTC.

CDR3 in DNA: TGTGCCAGCAGCATTAATACAGGGAGCCATGGCTACACCTTC. This encodes CASSINTGSHGYTF. The genes are TRBV28 and TRBJ1-2; a weak D match, TRBD1 (6 bases). The germline V gene encodes CDR1 MDHEN and CDR2 SYDVKM. The ends were cut back, 6 bases at V and 6 bases at J, with 17 bases in the middle. The CDR3 contains 14 residues.

The chain has TRBV28 and TRBJ2-2; 8 bases match TRBD1. The CDR3 sequence is 20 residues long. V shed 2 bases and J 0 bases; nucleotides not matched to a gene: 14. From germline, CDR1 is MDHEN and CDR2 SYDVKM. The chain's CDR3 is CASSLKLRAVDRANTGELFF. The CDR3 DNA sequence: TGTGCCAGCAGTTTAAAGTTACGGGCGGTGGACAGGGCGAACACCGGGGAGCTGTTTTTT.

The chain links TRBV19 to TRBJ2-2; maybe TRBD2 (6 bases). The germline gives CDR1 LNHDA, CDR2 SQIVND (reference sequence). V was trimmed by 3 bases and J by 2 bases, leaving 13 bases between them. The CDR3 totals 16 residues. In DNA, the CDR3 is TGTGCCAGTAGTATGGGGGGACTCCAAAACACCGGGGAGCTGTTTTTT. It translates to CASSMGGLQNTGELFF.